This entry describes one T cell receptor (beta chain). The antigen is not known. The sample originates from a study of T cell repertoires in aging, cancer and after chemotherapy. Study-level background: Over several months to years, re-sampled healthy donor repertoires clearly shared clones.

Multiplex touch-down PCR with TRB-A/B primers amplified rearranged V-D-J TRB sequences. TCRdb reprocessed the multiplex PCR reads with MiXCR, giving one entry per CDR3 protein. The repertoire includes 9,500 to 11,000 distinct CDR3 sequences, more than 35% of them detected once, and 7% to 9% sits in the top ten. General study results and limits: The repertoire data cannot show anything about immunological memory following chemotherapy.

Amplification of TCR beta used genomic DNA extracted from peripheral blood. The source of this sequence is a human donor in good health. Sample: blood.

CDR3 coding DNA: TGTGCCACCAGTGAAAAGGGCGTCGGAGCCTACGAGCAGTACTTC. It encodes CATSEKGVGAYEQYF. The chain is built from TRBV24-1 and TRBJ2-7; D not resolved. The germline V gene has CDR1 KGHDR and CDR2 SFDVKD. V lost 4 bases and J 2 bases, leaving 14 bases between the germline ends. The CDR3 spans 15 residues.